This T cell receptor beta chain was captured in a study of graft-versus-host responses after intestinal transplantation. Study details: Transplantation in recipients was multivisceral, liver-intestinal, or isolated intestinal. Overall study results and limits: Recipient marrow contained GvH clones, some of which appeared first in ileum or blood. GvH clone levels peaked in circulation, and this peak was associated with early post-transplant HvG declines.

The protocol was immunoSEQ multiplex PCR, while the TCRdb copy is restricted to in-frame clones and leaves out a portion. The table shows 20,000 to 30,000 clones, with roughly 82% occurring only once. The CDR3 extends over 19 amino acids. Per germline, CDR1 MDHEN and CDR2 SYDVKM. In regard to this clone: The target antigen is unknown. The junction departs from germline at one end; a sequencing error may be responsible.

This TCR was sampled from a human donor who received an intestinal transplant. The input for sequencing was unstimulated CD4+ T cells sorted from spleen or lymph node cells, taken before intestinal transplant. The chain combines TRBV28 with TRBJ2-3; maybe TRBD2 (7 bases). The CDR3 DNA follows: TGTGCCCGCAGTGCCTATGGGGGGGGCGGGAGCACGGAGTCAGATACGCAGTATTTT. Its protein product is CARSAYGGGGSTESDTQYF.